This TCR beta chain was captured in a study of blood T cell repertoires in COVID-19. As for the study in general: Samples of COVID-19 (acute and convalescent) were obtained from the United States, Italy and Spain. T cells, B-cell-depleted T cells, or PBMCs provided the cDNA or gDNA that served as material.

In the original processing: Estimated nucleated cell counts came from reference gene primer amplification. Clones were sequenced by immunoSEQ multiplex PCR, and TCRdb holds only the in-frame ones, with some missing. D and trimming were read from the DNA, whereas the V and J calls and clone size are those reported in that table. The data hold around 120,000 clones, with 85% observed a single time. The origin of this receptor is an elderly man with acute or convalescent COVID-19. The sequencing input was peripheral blood.

The CDR3 nucleotides are TGCGCCAGCAGGAACAGTAATTCACCCCTCCACTTT. Its translation: CASRNSNSPLHF. The V gene is TRBV5-1, the J gene TRBJ1-6; no reliable D call. V lost 5 bases and J 6 bases, leaving 6 bases between the germline ends. The CDR3 runs to 12 residues. CDR1 SGHRS and CDR2 YFSETQ come from the germline V gene.